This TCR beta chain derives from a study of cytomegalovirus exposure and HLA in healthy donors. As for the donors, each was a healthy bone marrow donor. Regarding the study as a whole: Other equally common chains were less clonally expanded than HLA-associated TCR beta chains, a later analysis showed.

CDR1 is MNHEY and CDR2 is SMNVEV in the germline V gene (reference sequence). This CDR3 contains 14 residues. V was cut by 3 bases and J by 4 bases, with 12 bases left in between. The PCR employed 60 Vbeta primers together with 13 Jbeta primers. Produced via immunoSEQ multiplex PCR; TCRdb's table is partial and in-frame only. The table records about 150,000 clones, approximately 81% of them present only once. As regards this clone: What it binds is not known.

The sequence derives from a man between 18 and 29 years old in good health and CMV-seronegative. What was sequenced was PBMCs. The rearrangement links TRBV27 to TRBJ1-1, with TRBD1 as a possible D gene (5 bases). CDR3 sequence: CASSFAGRGTEAFF. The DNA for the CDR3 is TGTGCCAGCAGTTTCGCAGGGAGGGGCACTGAAGCTTTCTTT.